This note documents a single T cell receptor (beta chain) sequence. What it binds is not known. This specimen comes from a study of monozygotic twins with inflammatory bowel disease. Overall study results and limits: Diversity of TCRbeta measured by inverse Simpson was lower in IBD patients than in healthy co-twins.

Template switching introduced UMIs that contain a 6-nucleotide sample barcode. From the 5' RACE reads, TCRdb lists one entry per CDR3 protein and no DNA. This sample lists under 150,000 distinct CDR3 sequences; its ten largest clones have 2% to 2.5%. This CDR3 comprises 15 residues. CDR1 and CDR2 from the germline V gene are MNHEY and SVGEGT. This TCR derives from a human donor with ulcerative colitis or Crohn's disease, or a healthy co-twin of an affected twin (not recorded which). The sample consisted of blood. The chain has TRBV6-2 or TRBV6-3 and TRBJ2-1; TCRdb's D call of TRBD1 is untestable without DNA. The CDR3 sequence is CASNRERGPYNEQFF.